The 17 T cell receptor beta chains listed next were all sequenced from one sample in a study of T cell responses to AZD1222 COVID-19 vaccine (dated by TCRdb to the early 2020s). Library preparation employed the immunoSEQ multiplex PCR assay. TCRdb mirrors the immuneACCESS table, restricted to in-frame sequences. Some clones are absent from its copies; in checked studies, under half trace to an unresolved V gene, and the reason for the others is unknown. The sample table lists some 120,000 clones, 84% of them with a count of one. The ten most abundant clones make up 27% of the sample. What this sample's time point label stands for: about 28 days (+/-7) after the second vaccine dose. The source was peripheral blood, collected 28 days after the second AZD1222 dose. The receptor set was obtained from an adult who received the AZD1222 COVID-19 vaccine.

This clone appeared a few times. The genes are TRBV27 and TRBJ2-7; D is undetermined. Per germline, CDR1 MNHEY and CDR2 SMNVEV (reference sequence). CDR3 size: 13 residues. V lost 4 bases, J lost 5 bases, and 12 bases lay in between. The CDR3 DNA follows: TGTGCCAGCAGTTGGGGAAAAGAGAACGAGCAGTACTTC. Protein product: CASSWGKENEQYF.

This rearrangement joins TRBV7-2 to TRBJ2-2; D not certain. The CDR3 is 14 amino acids. The germline V gene encodes CDR1 SGHTA and CDR2 FQGNSA. Trimming pared 5 bases from V and 3 bases from J, leaving 10 bases between. The CDR3 is CASSKIAHTGELFF. The CDR3 coding sequence is TGTGCCAGCAGCAAAATCGCGCACACCGGGGAGCTGTTTTTT.

The CDR3 sequence is CASSPKGFGEQFF. DNA of the CDR3: TGTGCCAGCAGCCCCAAGGGGTTCGGTGAGCAGTTCTTC. The V gene is TRBV6-2 or TRBV6-3, the J gene TRBJ2-1; possibly TRBD1 for D (5 bases). There are 13 residues in the CDR3. The germline V gene encodes CDR1 MNHEY and CDR2 SVGEGT. Trimming shortened V by 6 bases and J by 9 bases, and 15 bases separated the two germline ends.

The rearrangement joins TRBV19 to TRBJ1-2; TRBD1 agrees at 7 bases. Germline V CDR1 and CDR2: LNHDA, SQIVND (reference sequence). CDR3 size: 16 residues. With V trimmed by 2 bases and J by 2 bases, 8 bases remained unmatched. CDR3 amino acids: CASSINSGTENYGYTF. CDR3 bases: TGTGCCAGTAGTATAAATTCCGGGACAGAGAACTATGGCTACACCTTC.

Note on this clone: At one boundary the junction diverges from the germline segment, which might be a read error. The gene calls are TRBV28 and TRBJ1-1, with D maybe TRBD1 (6 bases). Germline-derived CDR1 and CDR2 are MDHEN and SYDVKM. This CDR3 has 15 residues. The CDR3 DNA sequence: TGTGCCAGCAGTTTAGGTGGGAGTGGCAATTCCCCGAGGGGGTTT. Amino acid sequence: CASSLGGSGNSPRGF. The whole variable domain, remainder taken from reference TRBV28 and TRBJ1-1, is DVKVTQSSRYLVKRTGEKVFLECVQDMDHENMFWYRQDPGLGLRLIYFSYDVKMKEKGDIPEGYSVSREKKERFSLILESASTNQTSMYLCASSLGGSGNSPRGFGQGTRLTVV.

The chain employs TRBV2 and TRBJ1-2; D unclear. This CDR3 has 12 amino acids. The germline CDR1 and CDR2 sequences are SNHLY and FYNNEI. Trimming took off 9 bases at V and 8 bases at J, with 16 bases between the two ends. The CDR3 DNA is TGTGCCAGTACCCTTCAGGCGAGGGGCTACACCTTC. This sequence encodes CASTLQARGYTF.

This clone was found once. The chain carries TRBV29-1 and TRBJ2-3; D unresolved. CDR1 is SQVTM, CDR2 ANQGSEA, per germline. This CDR3 is built from 13 residues. The germline V and J ends were trimmed by 6 bases and 2 bases, with 12 bases remaining between them. As DNA, the CDR3 is TGCAGCGTCCAGACGGATACCACAGATACGCAGTATTTT. Protein product: CSVQTDTTDTQYF.

The chain couples TRBV11-2 to TRBJ1-1; TRBD1 matches at 7 bases. The CDR3 has 13 amino acids. V trimming: 5 bases; J trimming: 11 bases; junction bases outside the gene matches: 11. CDR1 and CDR2 (germline): SGHAT, FQNNGV. The CDR3 loop reads CASSPYRGGWAFF. CDR3 DNA sequence: TGTGCCAGCAGCCCGTACAGGGGAGGGTGGGCTTTCTTT.

CDR3 protein: CASSTRLGAYNEQFF. The CDR3 DNA reads as TGTGCCAGCAGCACCCGACTAGGGGCCTACAATGAGCAGTTCTTC. This rearrangement joins TRBV9 to TRBJ2-1; D may be TRBD2 (6 bases). The V and J ends lost 4 bases and 2 bases respectively, with 13 bases between them. The CDR3 is 15 residues long. The germline CDR1 and CDR2 sequences are SGDLS and YYNGEE.

CDR3 bases: TGTGCCAGCAGCTTCTCGCGGGGCCCGGGGTTCTTC. As protein: CASSFSRGPGFF. The chain employs TRBV7-9 and TRBJ2-1; a weak D match, TRBD2 (6 bases). Germline values: CDR1 SEHNR, CDR2 FQNEAQ (reference sequence). The CDR3 loop spans 12 amino acids. V was clipped by 3 bases and J by 15 bases, with 15 bases between them. The full variable domain, its missing parts supplied by reference TRBV7-9 and TRBJ2-1, is DTGVSQNPRHKITKRGQNVTFRCDPISEHNRLYWYRQTLGQGPEFLTYFQNEAQLEKSRLLSDRFSAERPKGSFSTLEIQRTEQGDSAMYLCASSFSRGPGFFGPGTRLTVL.

This sequence joins TRBV7-6 and TRBJ2-7; D might be TRBD1 or TRBD2, each matching 5 bases. In germline, CDR1 is SGHVS, CDR2 FNYEAQ. V gave up 2 bases and J gave up 6 bases, with 11 bases separating them. There are 13 residues in the CDR3. Here the CDR3 DNA reads TGTGCCAGCAGCTTAAAATGGGACGGCGAGCAGTACTTC. Protein sequence: CASSLKWDGEQYF.

The rearrangement links TRBV14 to TRBJ2-7; D may be TRBD1 (5 bases). The germline V and J ends were trimmed by 2 bases and 5 bases, with 16 bases remaining between them. Germline CDR1 is SGHDN and CDR2 is FVKESK. This CDR3 comprises 15 residues. The DNA for the CDR3 is TGTGCCAGCAGCCAACACCTCAAGGCAGGGAACGAGCAGTACTTC. Its protein product is CASSQHLKAGNEQYF.

V gene TRBV6-1 combines with J gene TRBJ1-5, with unresolved D. Trimming cost V 2 bases and J 0 bases, with 14 bases left between them. The length of the CDR3 is 17 residues. Germline CDR1 is MNHNS and CDR2 is SASEGT. The chain's CDR3 is CASSELKLGYSNQPQHF. The CDR3 DNA is TGTGCCAGCAGTGAATTGAAGTTGGGGTATAGCAATCAGCCCCAGCATTTT.

The chain has TRBV11-2 and TRBJ1-1; D is uncertain. Germline V gene data show CDR1 as SGHAT and CDR2 as FQNNGV. This CDR3 spans 13 amino acids. V lost 3 bases to trimming and J lost 4 bases, with 9 bases between them. CDR3 amino acids: CASSLTRGTEAFF. Here the CDR3 DNA reads TGTGCCAGCAGCTTGACTAGAGGCACTGAAGCTTTCTTT.

Concerning this clone itself: One junction end disagrees with the germline gene, perhaps due to a read error. The chain has TRBV18 and TRBJ2-7; perhaps TRBD1 as D (5 bases). The CDR3 contains 13 residues. Germline V CDR1 and CDR2: KGHSH, LQKENI. CDR3 in amino acids: CASSQQGSHEQYF. DNA of the CDR3: TGTGCCAGCTCACAGCAGGGCTCCCACGAGCAGTACTTC.

The CDR3 spells CASSITGSPGNTIYF. CDR3 nucleotide sequence: TGCGCCAGCAGCATAACGGGGTCGCCTGGAAACACCATATATTTT. V is TRBV5-1 and J is TRBJ1-3; D ambiguous. The CDR3 length is 15 residues. V lost 4 bases to trimming and J lost 2 bases, with 13 bases between them. The germline V gene has CDR1 SGHRS and CDR2 YFSETQ.

The genes are TRBV5-1 and TRBJ1-3, with no clear D. Deletions cut 1 base from V and 4 bases from J, with 9 bases between. The CDR3 runs to 14 residues. The V gene's germline CDR1 is SGHRS and CDR2 YFSETQ. CDR3 DNA: TGCGCCAGCAGCTTGCTCGACGTCGGAAACACCATATATTTT. This gives the protein CASSLLDVGNTIYF.